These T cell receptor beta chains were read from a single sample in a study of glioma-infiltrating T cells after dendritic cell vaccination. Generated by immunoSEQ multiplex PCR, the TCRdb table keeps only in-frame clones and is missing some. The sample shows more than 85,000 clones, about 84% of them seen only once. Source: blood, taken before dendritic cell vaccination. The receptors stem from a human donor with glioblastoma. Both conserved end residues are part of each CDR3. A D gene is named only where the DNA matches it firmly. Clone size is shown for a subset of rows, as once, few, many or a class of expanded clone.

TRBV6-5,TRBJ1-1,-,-,CASSQLGRVNTEAFF,TGTGCCAGCAGTCAGCTCGGGAGAGTGAACACTGAAGCTTTCTTT
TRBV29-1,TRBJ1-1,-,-,CSVLQDTEAFF,TGCAGCGTGCTACAGGACACTGAAGCTTTCTTT
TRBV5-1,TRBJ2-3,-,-,CASSLTGGADTQYF,TGCGCCAGCAGCTTGACGGGGGGCGCAGATACGCAGTATTTT
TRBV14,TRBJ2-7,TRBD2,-,CASSQVRLAGEQYF,TGTGCCAGCAGCCAAGTAAGACTAGCGGGAGAGCAGTACTTC
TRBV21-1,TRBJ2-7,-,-,CASSPLEGIRGGEQYF,TGTGCCAGCAGCCCACTTGAGGGTATCCGAGGAGGGGAGCAGTACTTC
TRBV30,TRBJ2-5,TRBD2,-,CAWSPLAGAPKWTQYF,TGTGCCTGGAGTCCCCTAGCGGGTGCACCCAAGTGGACCCAGTACTTC
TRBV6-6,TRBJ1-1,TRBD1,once,CASTPFPGQGSTEAFF,TGTGCCAGCACCCCGTTTCCCGGACAGGGAAGCACTGAAGCTTTCTTT
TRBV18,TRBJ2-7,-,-,CASSPRQDSHYEQYF,TGTGCCAGCTCACCTCGTCAGGACAGCCACTACGAGCAGTACTTC
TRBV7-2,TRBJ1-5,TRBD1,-,CASSLGGTGGQQPQHF,TGTGCCAGCAGCTTAGGAGGGACAGGGGGCCAACAGCCCCAGCATTTT
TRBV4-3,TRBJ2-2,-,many,CASSQLVLNTGELFF,TGCGCCAGCAGCCAACTCGTCTTGAACACCGGGGAGCTGTTTTTT
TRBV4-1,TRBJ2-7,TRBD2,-,CASSARRGAYEQYF,TGCGCCAGCAGCGCCCGACGGGGGGCCTACGAGCAGTACTTC
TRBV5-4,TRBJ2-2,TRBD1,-,CASSLVNRGAGELFF,TGTGCCAGCAGCTTGGTTAACAGGGGAGCCGGGGAGCTGTTTTTT
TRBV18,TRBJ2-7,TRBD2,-,CASSPGTSYGEQYF,TGTGCCAGCTCACCAGGGACTAGCTATGGGGAGCAGTACTTC
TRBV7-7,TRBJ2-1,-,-,CASSLGPTREQFF,TGTGCTAGCAGCCTTGGTCCAACGAGGGAGCAGTTCTTC
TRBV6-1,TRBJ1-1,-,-,CASSYRDTEAFF,TGTGCCAGTTCTTACAGGGACACTGAAGCTTTCTTT
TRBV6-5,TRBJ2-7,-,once,CASTRGGGDEQYF,TGTGCCAGCACCCGTGGAGGGGGGGACGAGCAGTACTTC